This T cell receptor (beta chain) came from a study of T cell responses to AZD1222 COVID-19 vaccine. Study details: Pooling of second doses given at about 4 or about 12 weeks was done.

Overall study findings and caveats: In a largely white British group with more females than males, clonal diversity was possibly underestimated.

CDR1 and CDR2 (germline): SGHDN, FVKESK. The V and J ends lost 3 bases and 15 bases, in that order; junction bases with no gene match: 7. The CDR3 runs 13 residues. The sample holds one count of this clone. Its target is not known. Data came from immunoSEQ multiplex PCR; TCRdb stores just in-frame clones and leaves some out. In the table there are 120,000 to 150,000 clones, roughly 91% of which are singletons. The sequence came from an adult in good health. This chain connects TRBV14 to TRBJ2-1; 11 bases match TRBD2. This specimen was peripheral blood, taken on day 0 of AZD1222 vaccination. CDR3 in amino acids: CASSHLLAGAVFF. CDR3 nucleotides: TGTGCCAGCAGCCATTTACTAGCGGGAGCCGTGTTCTTC.